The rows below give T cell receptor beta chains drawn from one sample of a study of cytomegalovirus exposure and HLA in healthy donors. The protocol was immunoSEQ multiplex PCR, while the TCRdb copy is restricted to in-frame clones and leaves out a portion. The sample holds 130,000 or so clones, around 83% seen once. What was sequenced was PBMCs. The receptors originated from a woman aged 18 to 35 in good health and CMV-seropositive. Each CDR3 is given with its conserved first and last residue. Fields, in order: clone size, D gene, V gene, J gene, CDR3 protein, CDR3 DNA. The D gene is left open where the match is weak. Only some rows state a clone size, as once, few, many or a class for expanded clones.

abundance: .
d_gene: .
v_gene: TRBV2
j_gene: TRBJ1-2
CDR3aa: CASSGSGAHYGYTF
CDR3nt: TGTGCCAGCAGTGGAAGTGGGGCACACTATGGCTACACCTTC

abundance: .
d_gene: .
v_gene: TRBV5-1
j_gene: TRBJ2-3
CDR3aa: CASSFQAPTDTQYF
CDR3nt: TGCGCCAGCAGCTTCCAGGCTCCCACAGATACGCAGTATTTT

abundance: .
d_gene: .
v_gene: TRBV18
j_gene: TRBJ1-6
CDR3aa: CASSRETGGVGSPLHF
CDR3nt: TGTGCCAGCTCACGAGAAACAGGAGGGGTGGGTTCACCCCTCCACTTT

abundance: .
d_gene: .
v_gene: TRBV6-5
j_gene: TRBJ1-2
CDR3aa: CASSRTANYGYTF
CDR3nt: TGTGCCAGCAGTCGTACAGCTAACTATGGCTACACCTTC

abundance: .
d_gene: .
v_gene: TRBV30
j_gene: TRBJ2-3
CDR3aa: CAWSTGSDTQYF
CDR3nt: TGTGCCTGGAGTACAGGGTCAGATACGCAGTATTTT

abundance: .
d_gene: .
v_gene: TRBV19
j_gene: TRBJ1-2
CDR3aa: CASSISHVGGYGYTF
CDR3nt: TGTGCCAGTAGTATATCTCATGTAGGGGGCTATGGCTACACCTTC

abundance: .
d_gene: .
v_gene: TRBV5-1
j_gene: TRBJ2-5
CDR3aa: CASRSGILQETQYF
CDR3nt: TGCGCCAGCAGATCAGGGATTTTGCAAGAGACCCAGTACTTC

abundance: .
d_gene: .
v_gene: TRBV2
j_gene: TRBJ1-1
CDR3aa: CASRLAGGTEAFF
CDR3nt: TGTGCCAGCAGGCTTGCGGGGGGCACTGAAGCTTTCTTT

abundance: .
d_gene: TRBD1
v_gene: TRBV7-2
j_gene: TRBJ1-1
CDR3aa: CASSPRGTENTEAFF
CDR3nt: TGTGCCAGCAGCCCTAGAGGGACAGAAAACACTGAAGCTTTCTTT

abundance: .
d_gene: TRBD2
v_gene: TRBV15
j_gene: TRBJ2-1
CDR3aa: CATSHRGGLGEQFF
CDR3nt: TGTGCCACCAGCCACCGGGGGGGCCTAGGTGAGCAGTTCTTC

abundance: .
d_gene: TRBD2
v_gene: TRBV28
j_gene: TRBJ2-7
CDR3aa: CASNPEGGVEQYF
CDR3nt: TGTGCCAGCAATCCCGAGGGAGGGGTCGAGCAGTACTTC

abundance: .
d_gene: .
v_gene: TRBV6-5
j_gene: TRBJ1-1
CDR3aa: CASSYLGGLNTEAFF
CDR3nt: TGTGCCAGCAGTTATCTTGGAGGGTTGAACACTGAAGCTTTCTTT

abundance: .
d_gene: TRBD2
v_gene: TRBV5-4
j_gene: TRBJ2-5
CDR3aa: CASSVGGDVETQYF
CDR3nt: TGTGCCAGCAGCGTCGGGGGGGACGTTGAGACCCAGTACTTC

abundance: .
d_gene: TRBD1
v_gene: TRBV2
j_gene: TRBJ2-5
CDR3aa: CASSGGTGGGKETQYF
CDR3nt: TGTGCCAGCAGTGGAGGAACAGGGGGTGGGAAAGAGACCCAGTACTTC

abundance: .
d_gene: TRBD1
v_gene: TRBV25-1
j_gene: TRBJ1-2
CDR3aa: CASSDYTGDRGYTF
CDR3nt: TGTGCCAGCAGTGATTATACAGGGGATAGGGGCTACACCTTC

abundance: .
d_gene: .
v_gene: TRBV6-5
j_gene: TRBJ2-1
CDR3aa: CASSYGGVSYNEQFF
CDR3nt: TGTGCCAGCAGTTACGGAGGGGTATCGTACAATGAGCAGTTCTTC

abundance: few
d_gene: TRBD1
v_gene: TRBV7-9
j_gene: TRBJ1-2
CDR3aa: CASSPSFNRGHHGYTF
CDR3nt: TGTGCCAGCAGCCCTAGCTTTAACAGGGGTCATCATGGCTACACCTTC

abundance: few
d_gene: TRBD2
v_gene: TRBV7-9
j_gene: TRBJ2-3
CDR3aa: CSSSHPMGGGLDTQYF
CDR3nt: TGTTCCAGCAGCCACCCGATGGGGGGGGGTCTAGATACGCAGTATTTT

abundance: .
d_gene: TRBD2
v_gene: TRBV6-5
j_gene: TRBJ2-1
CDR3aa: CASSPSRGGSEQFF
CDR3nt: TGTGCCAGCAGTCCTTCGCGCGGGGGGAGTGAGCAGTTCTTC

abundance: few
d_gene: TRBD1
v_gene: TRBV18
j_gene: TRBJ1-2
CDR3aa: CASSRGQGANYGYTF
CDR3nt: TGTGCCAGCTCCCGCGGACAGGGTGCGAACTATGGCTACACCTTC

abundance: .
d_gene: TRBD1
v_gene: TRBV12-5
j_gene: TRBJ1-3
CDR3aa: CASGLVIRQGARIPPGNTIYF
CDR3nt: TGTGCTAGTGGTTTGGTGATACGACAGGGGGCGCGTATTCCCCCTGGAAACACCATATATTTT

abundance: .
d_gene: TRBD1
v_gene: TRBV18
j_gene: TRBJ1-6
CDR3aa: CASSPGQALNSPLHF
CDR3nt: TGTGCCAGCTCACCGGGACAGGCCTTAAATTCACCCCTCCACTTT

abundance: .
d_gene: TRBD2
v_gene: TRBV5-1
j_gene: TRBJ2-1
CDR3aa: CASSPGTSGNEQFF
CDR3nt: TGCGCCAGCAGCCCCGGGACTAGCGGAAATGAGCAGTTCTTC

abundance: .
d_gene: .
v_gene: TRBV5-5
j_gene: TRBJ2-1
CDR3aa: CASSSRQVVNNEQFF
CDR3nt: TGTGCCAGCAGCTCCAGACAGGTAGTAAACAATGAGCAGTTCTTC

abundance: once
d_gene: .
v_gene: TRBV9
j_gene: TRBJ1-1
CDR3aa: CASSVTDAGAAFF
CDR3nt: TGTGCCAGCAGCGTAACTGATGCGGGGGCGGCTTTCTTT

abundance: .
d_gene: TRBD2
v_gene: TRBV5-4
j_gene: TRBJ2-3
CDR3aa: CASSLPTTSGGATDTQYF
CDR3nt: TGTGCCAGCAGCTTGCCGACTACTAGCGGGGGGGCCACAGATACGCAGTATTTT

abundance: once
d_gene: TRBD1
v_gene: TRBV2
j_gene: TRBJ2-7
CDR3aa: CASSDPRTGSYEQYF
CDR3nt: TGTGCCAGCAGTGATCCGAGGACAGGGAGCTACGAGCAGTACTTC

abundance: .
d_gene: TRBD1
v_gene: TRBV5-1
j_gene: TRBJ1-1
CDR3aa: CASSHGQGTEAFF
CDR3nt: TGCGCCAGCAGCCACGGACAGGGCACTGAAGCTTTCTTT